The T cell receptor beta chain under discussion was sequenced for a study of CD8 T cells in ankylosing spondylitis. Points from the study as a whole: Earlier reports found some motif variants in synovial fluid and blood in reactive arthritis.

Germline V CDR1 and CDR2: DFQATT, SNEGSKA (reference sequence). V dropped 3 bases and J dropped 4; count of bases not matched to a gene: 4. The CDR3 contains 14 residues. Using quantitative 5'-RACE with molecular barcodes, the authors made TCR beta libraries. TCRdb re-derived calls from the 5' RACE reads in MiXCR, one entry per CDR3 protein. This table holds about 220,000 distinct CDR3 sequences, around 25% found once. A few counts support this clonotype. Its antigen is not identified. The rearrangement links TRBV20-1 to TRBJ2-1, with 9 nucleotides matching TRBD2. The specimen was blood, either unsorted or a sorted T cell fraction (not recorded which). This clonotype was sampled from a male donor with ankylosing spondylitis or in good health (not recorded which). CDR3 sequence reads: CSASRLAAYNEQFF. The CDR3 DNA follows: TGCAGTGCTAGCAGACTAGCGGCTTACAATGAGCAGTTCTTC.